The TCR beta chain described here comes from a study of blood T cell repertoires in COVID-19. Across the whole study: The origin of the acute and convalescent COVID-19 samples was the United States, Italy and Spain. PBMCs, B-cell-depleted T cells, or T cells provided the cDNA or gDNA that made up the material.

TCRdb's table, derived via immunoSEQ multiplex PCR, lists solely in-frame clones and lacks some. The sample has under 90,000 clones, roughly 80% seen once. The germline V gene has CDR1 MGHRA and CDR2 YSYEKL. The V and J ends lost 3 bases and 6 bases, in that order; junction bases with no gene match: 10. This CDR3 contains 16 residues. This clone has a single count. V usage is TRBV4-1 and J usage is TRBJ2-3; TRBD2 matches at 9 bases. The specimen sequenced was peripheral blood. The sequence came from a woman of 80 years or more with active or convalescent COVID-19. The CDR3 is CASSHFSLAGRDTQYF. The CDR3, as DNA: TGCGCCAGCAGCCATTTCAGTCTAGCGGGAAGGGATACGCAGTATTTT.